This T cell receptor beta chain was found in a study of Graves' ophthalmopathy and Graves' hyperthyroidism. Across the whole study: No treatment had been given when peripheral blood was collected at initial diagnosis.

Remarks on this clonotype: Its antigen remains unknown.

RNA transcripts provided the template for amplifying TCR beta CDR3 regions. The authors performed first-round RT-PCR with HTBI primers and then a second-round multiplex PCR. One entry per CDR3 protein, called by TCRdb with MiXCR from the multiplex PCR reads. The profile shows about 740,000 distinct CDR3 sequences, roughly two fifths of them singletons. Study-wide points: Blood repertoires reportedly contained most expanded thyroid clonotypes above 0.001 frequency. Ophthalmopathy progression was predicted with about 67% sensitivity and 72.22% specificity.

Germline CDR1 reads SGHVS; CDR2 reads FNYEAQ. CDR3 length: 16 residues. V was trimmed by 0 bases and J by 3 bases, leaving 14 bases between them. Moderate-to-severe activity, CAS at least 3, NOSPECS at least 4 and duration under 3 months characterized donors with ophthalmopathy. J is TRBJ1-1 and V is TRBV7-6, with D possibly TRBD1 on 5 matching bases. The sample was peripheral blood. The clonotype comes from an adult man with Graves' ophthalmopathy. The DNA for the CDR3 is TGTGCCAGCAGCTTAGCGCTCGGGGCGACCTACACTGAAGCTTTCTTT. This codes for CASSLALGATYTEAFF. The full variable domain, in which reference TRBV7-6 and TRBJ1-1 provide the parts outside the CDR3, is GAGVSQSPRYKVTKRGQDVALRCDPISGHVSLYWYRQALGQGPEFLTYFNYEAQQDKSGLPNDRFSAERPEGSISTLTIQRTEQRDSAMYRCASSLALGATYTEAFFGQGTRLTVV.